This section outlines one TCR beta chain sequence together with its context. The antigen remains unidentified. The data stem from a study of T cell responses to AZD1222 COVID-19 vaccine. General study results and limits: Spike regions recognized by vaccine-associated CD4 TCRs spanned the protein, led by 160-218 and 743-854. Spike-specific TCR breadth and depth were elevated following two AZD1222 doses. It was only after the peak T cell response that any repertoires were sampled.

The germline CDR1 and CDR2 sequences are LGHDT and YNNKEL (reference sequence). The CDR3 consists of 13 residues. Trimming removed 0 bases from V and 9 bases from J, with 9 bases in between. Sequencing used immunoSEQ multiplex PCR; TCRdb keeps in-frame clones, though not all of them. Counted here are about 60,000 clones, 85% occurring once; the ten biggest clones make up less than 20%. The source was peripheral blood, collected on day 0 of AZD1222 vaccination. The receptor comes from an adult in good health. The V call is TRBV3-1 (or the pseudogene TRBV3-2), the J call TRBJ1-5; no firm D call. CDR3 bases: TGTGCCAGCAGCCAAGATCCACGTGGGCCCCAGCATTTT. It translates to CASSQDPRGPQHF.